The T cell receptor beta chain under discussion was sequenced for a study of CD8+CD57+ T cells in acquired aplastic anemia. Across the whole study: Average DNA yield from sorted CD4+ and CD8+ cells was around 3.2 ug.

This clonotype was found many times. TCR beta VDJ and CDR3 profiles were obtained from a genomic DNA template. TCRdb re-called the reads with MiXCR, one entry per CDR3 protein. The sample lists about half a million distinct CDR3 sequences; about a third were seen once. By flow cytometry, patients selected for sequencing had shown an expansion of CD8+CD57+ cells. Among the patients, all had severe acquired aplastic anemia. Patients had not yet gotten any therapy when their blood was taken for sampling. CDR1 and CDR2 from the germline V gene are ENHRY and SYGVKD. Trimming took 3 bases from V and 4 from J, leaving 13 bases between them. The CDR3 has 15 amino acids.

Sequencing was carried out using sorted CD4+, CD8+, or CD8+CD57+ T cells (not recorded which) from PBMCs. This chain connects TRBV10-3 to TRBJ1-3; the D is unclear. This clonotype was sampled from a human donor with aplastic anemia. CDR3 in DNA: TGTGCCATCAGTGAACGGAAAGGTGAGGGAAACACCATATATTTT. This gives the protein CAISERKGEGNTIYF.